The clone carrying this T cell receptor (beta chain) occurred a few times. What it binds is not known. This sample was included in a study of blood T cells in healthy people across ages. Study-wide background: About one barcoded beta molecule was captured per two T cells (by template switching). Study-level findings and limits: Age advanced and TCR beta diversity per million T cells fell, roughly linearly.

A sample-barcoded 5' primer and a J-beta primer mix were used in a second PCR of roughly 6 to 11 cycles. TCRdb analysed the 5' RACE reads with MiXCR anew, one entry per CDR3 protein. This sample yields approximately 1,100,000 distinct CDR3 sequences, of which around 45% are seen a single time; over 15% belongs to the top ten. Trimming stripped 6 bases from V and 2 bases from J, with 20 bases between. Germline V CDR1 and CDR2: MNHEY, SVGEGT. The CDR3 is made up of 16 amino acids. Sequenced sample: blood. The rearrangement uses TRBV6-2 or TRBV6-3 and TRBJ2-7; D call uncertain. The sequence was collected from a woman in her sixties or seventies in good health. CDR3 loop: CASRRIGLTSPYEQYF. For the CDR3, the DNA is TGTGCCAGCAGAAGAATAGGCCTCACATCTCCCTACGAGCAGTACTTC.